These 31 T cell receptor beta chains came from one sample sequenced in a study of blood T cells in healthy people across ages. Alongside a J-beta primer mix, a sample-barcoded 5' primer served in a second PCR lasting about 7 to 12 cycles. TCRdb ran MiXCR on the 5' RACE reads and lists one entry per CDR3 protein. Among about 1.7 million distinct CDR3 sequences listed, 28% were seen once. The sample was blood. The receptor source for this set is a woman aged 25 to 45 in good health.

This clonotype was recorded a few times. DNA of the CDR3: TGTGCCAGCAGCTTCGAGACTAGCACTGAGCAGTTCTTC. Translating gives CASSFETSTEQFF. This chain links TRBV7-2 with TRBJ2-1, with 7 bases fitting TRBD2. The germline gives CDR1 SGHTA, CDR2 FQGNSA. J was trimmed by 9 bases and V by 3 bases; bases with no gene match: 5. This CDR3 spans 13 amino acids.

The chain is built from TRBV7-9 and TRBJ1-4; D is unresolved. V lost 5 bases and J lost 0, with 13 bases in between. The CDR3 has 16 residues. CDR1 is SEHNR and CDR2 is FQNEAQ in the germline V gene (reference sequence). The CDR3 loop is CASSRPPEATNEKLFF. CDR3 DNA: TGTGCCAGCAGCCGTCCCCCCGAGGCAACTAATGAAAAACTGTTTTTT.

The chain uses TRBV5-5 and TRBJ2-1; D is possibly TRBD1 (6 bases). The CDR3 extends over 14 amino acids. The V gene's germline CDR1 is SGHKS and CDR2 YYEKEE (reference sequence). The V end was cut by 3 bases, the J end by 11 bases, with 18 bases between. DNA of the CDR3: TGTGCCAGCAGCTACCAAAAACAGGGTAGGAAGCAGTTCTTC. It yields the protein CASSYQKQGRKQFF. The variable domain in full, completed from reference TRBV5-5 and TRBJ2-1, reads DAGVTQSPTHLIKTRGQQVTLRCSPISGHKSVSWYQQVLGQGPQFIFQYYEKEERGRGNFPDRFSARQFPNYSSELNVNALLLGDSALYLCASSYQKQGRKQFFGPGTRLTVL.

This clonotype was seen a handful of times. The CDR3 DNA sequence: TGTGCCAGCAGTCAGGAGGGGCTAGGGGTTGCCAAAAACATTCAGTACTTC. This translates into CASSQEGLGVAKNIQYF. The genes are TRBV2 and TRBJ2-4, with a possible D match to TRBD2 (6 bases). Looked up from germline, CDR1 is SNHLY and CDR2 is FYNNEI. Between the trimmed V and J ends, which lost 5 bases and 1 base, there was a span of 18 bases. The CDR3 is made up of 17 amino acids.

The table lists this clonotype with many counts. The gene calls are TRBV7-2 and TRBJ2-4; weak D call: TRBD2 (5 bases). The CDR3 loop spans 16 amino acids. Trimming left V 1 base short and J 2 bases short, with 12 bases between. Germline V lookup: CDR1 SGHTA, CDR2 FQGNSA. The CDR3 sequence is CASSLGGHRTKNIQYF. Written as DNA, the CDR3 is TGTGCCAGCAGCTTAGGAGGGCATAGAACCAAAAACATTCAGTACTTC.

The rearrangement uses TRBV7-9 and TRBJ2-1; D may correspond to TRBD1 or TRBD2 (5 bases each). CDR3 length equals 14 residues. Germline-derived CDR1 and CDR2 are SEHNR and FQNEAQ (reference sequence). Trimming took off 6 bases at V and 5 bases at J, with 14 bases between the two ends. Here the CDR3 reads CASSLFRGDNEQFF. CDR3 DNA sequence: TGTGCCAGCAGTTTGTTTCGGGGCGACAATGAGCAGTTCTTC. The full variable domain, in which reference TRBV7-9 and TRBJ2-1 provide the parts outside the CDR3, is DTGVSQNPRHKITKRGQNVTFRCDPISEHNRLYWYRQTLGQGPEFLTYFQNEAQLEKSRLLSDRFSAERPKGSFSTLEIQRTEQGDSAMYLCASSLFRGDNEQFFGPGTRLTVL.

This rearrangement joins TRBV6-6 to TRBJ2-3, with D tentatively TRBD1 (5 bases). Looked up from germline, CDR1 is MNHNY and CDR2 is SVGAGI (reference sequence). This CDR3 is 16 amino acids long. Trimming left V 4 bases short and J 0 bases short, with 14 bases between. The CDR3 nucleotides read TGTGCCAGCAGTTTCTCGTGGACAACTAGCACAGATACGCAGTATTTT. Protein sequence: CASSFSWTTSTDTQYF.

This clonotype was seen more than once but under ten times. A much larger clone lies one base from this, so it may be a read error. The CDR3 DNA is TGCGCCAGCAACCAGGGACAGACCCCTGGAGAGCAGTACTTC. It encodes CASNQGQTPGEQYF. The chain is built from TRBV4-3 and TRBJ2-4; 7 nucleotides match TRBD1. The CDR3 has 14 amino acids. Germline-derived CDR1 and CDR2 are LGHNA and YSLEER. V shed 7 bases and J 13 bases; nucleotides not matched to a gene: 16.

This clonotype occurred a few times. CDR3 sequence reads: CASGWGQGKYTQYF. The DNA for the CDR3 is TGTGCCAGCGGCTGGGGACAGGGGAAGTATACGCAGTATTTT. The J gene is TRBJ2-3, the V gene TRBV5-6; 10 bases align to TRBD1. V was clipped by 7 bases and J by 7 bases; unmatched bases: 9. Germline V gene data show CDR1 as SGHDT and CDR2 as YYEEEE. This CDR3 contains 14 residues.

This clonotype was picked up a small number of times. Here the CDR3 reads CATSGGQGADNEQFF. CDR3 coding DNA: TGTGCCACCAGTGGAGGGCAGGGGGCCGACAATGAGCAGTTCTTC. The chain couples TRBV24-1 to TRBJ2-1; TRBD1 aligns across 8 bases. J gave up 5 bases and V 5 bases, and 7 bases lay outside the gene matches. The CDR3 has 15 residues. Germline V gene sequence: CDR1 KGHDR, CDR2 SFDVKD.

The genes are TRBV28 and TRBJ1-1; D is unresolved. V was clipped by 10 bases and J by 5 bases, with 17 bases between them. The CDR3 covers 13 residues. Germline values: CDR1 MDHEN, CDR2 SYDVKM. This chain's CDR3 is CATPRGVETEAFF. The CDR3 bases are TGTGCCACCCCTAGAGGTGTCGAAACTGAAGCTTTCTTT.

Of note for this clonotype: This CDR3 fails to terminate in the conserved phenylalanine or tryptophan, so it likely reflects a read error. The CDR3: CASSRTGNTEAFV. The CDR3 DNA follows: TGCGCCAGCAGTCGGACAGGAAACACTGAAGCTTTCGTT. The chain is built from TRBV5-1 and TRBJ1-1, with 7 nucleotides matching TRBD1. Germline V gene lookup returns CDR1 SGHRS and CDR2 YFSETQ. CDR3 length: 13 residues. The trim removed 5 bases at V and 2 bases at J, leaving 3 bases unmatched.

This clonotype was recorded many times. The chain has TRBV10-3 and TRBJ2-6; D may be TRBD2 (5 bases). CDR1 and CDR2 (germline): ENHRY, SYGVKD. The V end lost 11 bases, the J end lost 0 bases, and 11 bases lay between the germline ends. This CDR3 has 14 amino acids. The CDR3 DNA reads as TGTGCCGTCAAACGGGACTCTGGGGCCAACGTCCTGACTTTC. The encoded protein is CAVKRDSGANVLTF.

The sample holds a few counts of this clonotype. J is TRBJ1-1 and V is TRBV20-1; possible D gene TRBD1, 6 bases. CDR3 length: 13 amino acids. In germline, CDR1 is DFQATT, CDR2 SNEGSKA (reference sequence). The CDR3 nucleotides read TGCAAAGCGGGGGGCGCGGGGAACACTGAAGCTTTCTTT. This codes for CKAGGAGNTEAFF.

V usage is TRBV6-2 or TRBV6-3 and J usage is TRBJ2-7; no firm D call. There are 15 residues in the CDR3. Germline assignment: CDR1 MNHEY and CDR2 SVGEGT. V lost 0 bases and J 3 bases, leaving 12 bases between the germline ends. CDR3 sequence (DNA): TGTGCCAGCAGTTACTCAAGGTCGGTATTCTACGAGCAGTACTTC. Translated, it gives CASSYSRSVFYEQYF.

V and J are TRBV28 and TRBJ2-1, with TRBD2 matching over 7 bases. After removal of 7 bases from V and 8 bases from J, the junction contained 26 bases not matched to a gene. The germline CDR1 and CDR2 sequences are MDHEN and SYDVKM. The CDR3 runs 19 residues. The CDR3 nucleotides read TGTGCCAGCACCGCTGGGTTCTCCGTCGGGAGCGGGGAGTTGGATGAGCAGTTCTTC. It specifies CASTAGFSVGSGELDEQFF.

This clonotype was found many times. The chain uses TRBV10-1 and TRBJ2-5; D is possibly TRBD2 (5 bases). CDR1 WNHNN and CDR2 SYGVQD come from the germline V gene (reference sequence). The V end lost 0 bases, the J end lost 5 bases, and 7 bases lay between the germline ends. The CDR3 sequence is 13 residues long. The CDR3 is CASSESGVETQYF. The CDR3 bases are TGCGCCAGCAGTGAGTCGGGAGTGGAGACCCAGTACTTC.

This clonotype was counted only a few times. This could be a read error, since a much larger clone is one nucleotide away. This chain links TRBV12-3 or TRBV12-4 with TRBJ2-7, with 7 nucleotides matching TRBD2. This CDR3 is 16 amino acids long. Trimming removed 5 bases from V and 0 bases from J; junction bases left unmatched: 10. CDR3 sequence reads: CASSPLRSGVSYEQYF. The CDR3 coding sequence is TGTGCCAGCAGTCCCCTCCGCAGCGGGGTCTCCTACGAGCAGTACTTC.

This clonotype was recorded only once. This may arise from a read error, as a much more abundant clone is one base away. This sequence joins TRBV10-2 and TRBJ2-7; no clear D gene. With 4 bases removed from V and 2 bases from J, the gap between germline ends came to 9 bases. The germline gives CDR1 WSHSY, CDR2 SAAADI. The CDR3 has 13 residues. The CDR3 region is CASSAGETYEQYF. CDR3 nucleotides: TGCGCCAGCAGTGCAGGAGAGACCTACGAGCAGTACTTC.

The J gene is TRBJ1-6, the V gene TRBV11-2, with a tentative D call TRBD1 (6 bases). V dropped 1 base and J dropped 8 bases, with 15 bases sitting between them. Germline loops: CDR1 SGHAT, CDR2 FQNNGV. The CDR3 covers 16 residues. CDR3 coding DNA: TGTGCCAGCAGCTTAGTAATTTGGGGGCAGGATTCACCCCTCCACTTT. Translation: CASSLVIWGQDSPLHF.

This clonotype occurred a few times. The chain employs TRBV5-1 and TRBJ1-1; D is perhaps TRBD1 (6 bases). Between the trimmed V and J ends, which lost 4 bases and 5 bases, there was a span of 21 bases. Germline V gene sequence: CDR1 SGHRS, CDR2 YFSETQ. The CDR3 length is 16 residues. The DNA for the CDR3 is TGCGCCAGCAGCCCGAAAATTGGGGGGCCCCGAACTGAAGCTTTCTTT. This gives the protein CASSPKIGGPRTEAFF.

The chain has TRBV21-1 and TRBJ2-3; the DNA was not used to check the table's D call, TRBD2. TRBV21-1 is reported as a pseudogene. The CDR3 has 18 amino acids. The CDR3 DNA reads as TGTGCCAGCAGCCTTGTAAGTAGGTGGGCCACTAGCACAGATACGCAGTATTTT. Amino acids: CASSLVSRWATSTDTQYF.

With regard to this clonotype: At one boundary the junction diverges from the germline segment, which might be a read error. The chain couples TRBV20-1 to TRBJ2-6; tentative D call: TRBD1 (6 bases). The CDR3 is 17 residues long. Germline CDR1 reads DFQATT; CDR2 reads SNEGSKA (reference sequence). The CDR3 spells CSARSGTTTSGANVRTF. CDR3 sequence (DNA): TGCAGTGCTAGATCCGGGACAACCACCTCTGGGGCCAACGTCCGGACTTTC.

The chain couples TRBV12-3 or TRBV12-4 to TRBJ1-1; no clear D gene. This CDR3 is built from 11 residues. Trimming pared 6 bases from V and 9 bases from J, leaving 11 bases between. The CDR3 coding sequence is TGTGCCAGCAGCCTTGATTCCCAAGCTTTCTTT. The encoded protein is CASSLDSQAFF.

The chain has TRBV12-3 or TRBV12-4 and TRBJ2-1; D is unresolved. The CDR3 contains 14 residues. Trimming shortened V by 7 bases and J by 0 bases, and 10 bases separated the two germline ends. CDR3 in amino acids: CASIAGGSYNEQFF. The CDR3 nucleotides read TGTGCCAGCATCGCTGGTGGCTCCTACAATGAGCAGTTCTTC.

This clonotype occurred a few times. This chain connects TRBV7-8 to TRBJ2-7; weak D call: TRBD2 (6 bases). Germline CDR1 SGHVS, CDR2 FQNEAQ. V dropped 1 base and J dropped 6 bases, with 13 bases sitting between them. CDR3 length equals 14 residues. This chain's CDR3 is CASSLVGGFFEQYF. For the CDR3, the DNA is TGTGCCAGCAGCTTAGTTGGGGGGTTCTTCGAGCAGTACTTC. The whole variable domain, filled in from reference TRBV7-8 and TRBJ2-7, reads GAGVSQSPRYKVAKRGQDVALRCDPISGHVSLFWYQQALGQGPEFLTYFQNEAQLDKSGLPSDRFFAERPEGSVSTLKIQRTQQEDSAVYLCASSLVGGFFEQYFGPGTRLTVT.

The V and J genes are TRBV25-1 and TRBJ2-7; 10 positions match TRBD2. The CDR3 has 13 amino acids. Germline V lookup: CDR1 MGHDK, CDR2 SYGVNS. V trimming: 7 bases; J trimming: 7 bases; junction bases outside the gene matches: 7. The CDR3 sequence: CASMLAGAHEQYF. The CDR3 DNA is TGTGCCAGCATGCTAGCGGGGGCCCATGAGCAGTACTTC.

This clonotype turned up a few times. The genes are TRBV2 and TRBJ2-4, with D uncertain. The J call may be mistaken, given a closer DNA end match to TRBJ2-7. Per germline, CDR1 SNHLY and CDR2 FYNNEI. CDR3 length: 12 residues. The CDR3 region is CASREPPSEQYF. CDR3 coding DNA: TGTGCCAGCAGGGAACCCCCAAGCGAGCAGTACTTC.

This clonotype was recorded at least ten times. The chain joins TRBV5-1 to TRBJ2-1; D gene uncertain. The CDR3 sequence is 12 residues long. The germline CDR1 and CDR2 sequences are SGHRS and YFSETQ. Trimming removed 3 bases from V and 6 bases from J, with 7 bases in between. The CDR3 here is CASSSPTNEQFF. The CDR3 DNA reads TGCGCCAGCAGCTCCCCTACCAATGAGCAGTTCTTC. The entire variable domain, with the rest obtained from reference TRBV5-1 and TRBJ2-1, is as follows: KAGVTQTPRYLIKTRGQQVTLSCSPISGHRSVSWYQQTPGQGLQFLFEYFSETQRNKGNFPGRFSGRQFSNSRSEMNVSTLELGDSALYLCASSSPTNEQFFGPGTRLTVL.

The table lists this clonotype with many counts. V usage is TRBV6-6 and J usage is TRBJ1-6, with D hard to call. Germline assignment: CDR1 MNHNY and CDR2 SVGAGI (reference sequence). Trimming removed 8 bases at V and 5 bases at J, with 7 bases between. CDR3 size: 12 residues. DNA for the CDR3: TGTGCCAGCCGGGCAAATAATTCACCCCTCCACTTT. Translating it yields CASRANNSPLHF.

The rearrangement links TRBV29-1 to TRBJ2-1; perhaps TRBD1 as D (6 bases). This CDR3 is built from 14 residues. From germline, CDR1 is SQVTM and CDR2 ANQGSEA. The V and J ends lost 0 bases and 13 bases respectively, with 19 bases between them. The CDR3 loop is CSVEEGTILETQFF. The CDR3 bases are TGCAGCGTTGAAGAGGGGACAATTTTGGAGACCCAGTTCTTC.